The 32 T cell receptor beta chains listed next were all sequenced from one sample in a study of blood T cell repertoires in COVID-19. Sequencing used immunoSEQ multiplex PCR; TCRdb keeps in-frame clones, though not all of them. The repertoire holds fewer than 200,000 clones, approximately 84% seen once, with about 20% in the top ten. The specimen sequenced was peripheral blood. These receptors all come from a woman older than 75 with acute or convalescent COVID-19.

This chain uses TRBV11-1 with TRBJ2-5, with 9 bases lining up with TRBD1. Germline trimming cut 4 bases from V and 1 base from J; bases unmatched to any gene: 4. Per germline, CDR1 SGHAT and CDR2 FQDESV (reference sequence). The CDR3 has 15 residues. The DNA of the CDR3 is TGTGCCAGCAGCTCCGGGACAGGGATCCAAGAGACCCAGTACTTC. Translation gives CASSSGTGIQETQYF. The full variable domain, rest sourced from reference TRBV11-1 and TRBJ2-5, is EAEVAQSPRYKITEKSQAVAFWCDPISGHATLYWYRQILGQGPELLVQFQDESVVDDSQLPKDRFSAERLKGVDSTLKIQPAELGDSAMYLCASSSGTGIQETQYFGPGTRLLVL.

This chain uses TRBV5-1 with TRBJ1-1, with TRBD1 identical over 7 bases. CDR1 SGHRS and CDR2 YFSETQ come from the germline V gene. V shed 4 bases and J 1 base; nucleotides not matched to a gene: 7. The CDR3 totals 15 residues. Written as DNA, the CDR3 is TGCGCCAGCAGCGCCTCACAGGGGCGGAACACTGAAGCTTTCTTT. Protein product: CASSASQGRNTEAFF.

This chain connects TRBV15 to TRBJ1-1, with D possibly matching TRBD1 (6 bases). In germline, CDR1 is LNHNV, CDR2 YYDKDF (reference sequence). The CDR3 covers 16 residues. V was clipped by 1 base and J by 10 bases, with 22 bases between them. The CDR3 bases are TGTGCCACCAGCAGAGCGGGGGGCAGGGATGGCTTGGGAGCTTTCTTT. Encoded protein: CATSRAGGRDGLGAFF.

V gene TRBV5-8 combines with J gene TRBJ2-5; D may be TRBD1 (6 bases). Between the trimmed V and J ends, which lost 0 bases and 3 bases, there was a span of 18 bases. Germline V gene data show CDR1 as SGHTS and CDR2 as YDEGEE. CDR3 length equals 17 residues. CDR3 sequence reads: CASSLGRVRTAKETQYF. The DNA of the CDR3 is TGTGCCAGCAGCTTGGGTAGGGTAAGGACAGCGAAAGAGACCCAGTACTTC.

J is TRBJ1-1 and V is TRBV5-1; D is unclear. Germline V CDR1 and CDR2: SGHRS, YFSETQ. CDR3 size: 15 residues. V lost 0 bases to trimming and J lost 0 bases, with 9 bases between them. DNA of the CDR3: TGCGCCAGCAGCTTGGGGCGGGTTATGAACACTGAAGCTTTCTTT. Its protein product is CASSLGRVMNTEAFF.

This sequence joins TRBV7-9 and TRBJ1-1; possibly TRBD1 for D (5 bases). Germline lookup yields CDR1 SEHNR and CDR2 FQNEAQ (reference sequence). Trimming shortened V by 0 bases and J by 2 bases, and 13 bases separated the two germline ends. The CDR3 length is 16 residues. The DNA of the CDR3 is TGTGCCAGCAGCTTAGCACCAGGGCGGCGAAACACTGAAGCTTTCTTT. It codes for CASSLAPGRRNTEAFF.

The chain links TRBV27 to TRBJ2-7; 8 bases map to TRBD1. From germline, CDR1 is MNHEY and CDR2 SMNVEV (reference sequence). The CDR3 contains 15 residues. The ends lost 5 bases at V and 5 bases at J; junction bases unmatched: 11. The CDR3 DNA follows: TGTGCCAGCAGTCCCCTCAGGGGGCTCCCCCACGAGCAGTACTTC. Amino acids: CASSPLRGLPHEQYF.

The chain employs TRBV7-9 and TRBJ2-7; D is unresolved. The germline V gene encodes CDR1 SEHNR and CDR2 FQNEAQ (reference sequence). The CDR3 runs to 14 residues. Trimming stripped 4 bases from V and 5 bases from J, with 15 bases between. CDR3 nucleotide sequence: TGTGCCAGCAGCTCCTACTCCCTTAAACACGAGCAGTACTTC. Translated: CASSSYSLKHEQYF.

This rearrangement joins TRBV20-1 to TRBJ2-3; D gene uncertain. Germline V lookup: CDR1 DFQATT, CDR2 SNEGSKA (reference sequence). CDR3 length equals 15 residues. V lost 3 bases, J lost 0 bases, and 13 bases lay in between. The CDR3 loop reads CSASRNSNSTDTQYF. The CDR3 region has the DNA TGCAGTGCTAGTCGGAACAGCAATAGCACAGATACGCAGTATTTT.

The rearrangement uses TRBV3-1 (or the pseudogene TRBV3-2) and TRBJ2-5; 7 bases agree with TRBD2. Germline CDR1 is LGHDT and CDR2 is YNNKEL (reference sequence). V was clipped by 1 base and J by 6 bases; unmatched bases: 8. The CDR3 loop spans 15 amino acids. The CDR3 DNA follows: TGTGCCAGCAGCCAAGTGGGAGGGAACAGGCAGACCCAGTACTTC. It specifies CASSQVGGNRQTQYF.

This chain links TRBV5-1 with TRBJ2-2; 8 nucleotides agree with TRBD1. The CDR3 consists of 14 residues. V was clipped by 1 base and J by 6 bases; unmatched bases: 2. CDR1 and CDR2 from the germline V gene are SGHRS and YFSETQ. In DNA form, the CDR3 reads TGCGCCAGCAGCTTGCAGGGGGCGCCCGGGGAGCTGTTTTTT. It yields the protein CASSLQGAPGELFF.

The chain employs TRBV11-3 and TRBJ2-3; the match to TRBD2 covers 11 bases. Looked up from germline, CDR1 is SGHNT and CDR2 is YENEEA. The CDR3 spans 18 residues. V lost 1 base and J lost 5; bases outside the gene matches: 11. CDR3 nucleotide sequence: TGTGCCAGCAGCTTAGGGTTGGGGCTAGCGGGAGGCCGAGATACGCAGTATTTT. It encodes CASSLGLGLAGGRDTQYF. Based on the CDR3 plus reference TRBV11-3 and TRBJ2-3, the full variable domain is EAGVVQSPRYKIIEKKQPVAFWCNPISGHNTLYWYLQNLGQGPELLIRYENEEAVDDSQLPKDRFSAERLKGVDSTLKIQPAELGDSAVYLCASSLGLGLAGGRDTQYFGPGTRLTVL.

CDR3 protein: CASSRRTSADTQYF. Written as DNA, the CDR3 is TGTGCCAGTAGTAGACGGACTAGCGCAGATACGCAGTATTTT. This chain uses TRBV19 with TRBJ2-3; 9 bases align to TRBD2. Germline CDR1 reads LNHDA; CDR2 reads SQIVND (reference sequence). Germline trimming cut 4 bases from V and 4 bases from J; bases unmatched to any gene: 3. The CDR3 length is 14 residues.

This clone was counted at least ten times. The chain combines TRBV7-9 with TRBJ1-1; D call uncertain. This CDR3 contains 13 residues. V lost 7 bases and J 4 bases, leaving 13 bases between the germline ends. Germline loops: CDR1 SEHNR, CDR2 FQNEAQ (reference sequence). The CDR3 nucleotides are TGTGCCAGCACCCCGGGAGTTTCCACTGAAGCTTTCTTT. It is translated as CASTPGVSTEAFF.

The chain couples TRBV28 to TRBJ1-3; 9 nucleotides match TRBD1. V was clipped by 8 bases and J by 4 bases; unmatched bases: 6. Germline V lookup: CDR1 MDHEN, CDR2 SYDVKM. The CDR3 has 14 residues. CDR3 nucleotide sequence: TGTGCCAGCTTTGGGACAGGGAAAGGAAACACCATATATTTT. It encodes CASFGTGKGNTIYF.

This chain links TRBV5-1 with TRBJ2-1; D call uncertain. Trimming shortened V by 2 bases and J by 6 bases, and 6 bases separated the two germline ends. CDR1 SGHRS and CDR2 YFSETQ come from the germline V gene. This CDR3 is built from 12 residues. CDR3 nucleotide sequence: TGCGCCAGCAGCTTCACAACCAATGAGCAGTTCTTC. Its translation: CASSFTTNEQFF.

The rearrangement links TRBV9 to TRBJ2-2; TRBD1 matches 8 bases. Germline trimming cut 3 bases from V and 5 bases from J; bases unmatched to any gene: 3. Germline V gene sequence: CDR1 SGDLS, CDR2 YYNGEE. The CDR3 spans 14 residues. The CDR3 DNA reads as TGTGCCAGCAGCGGGACAGGGTGGACCGGGGAGCTGTTTTTT. It translates to CASSGTGWTGELFF.

This clone was observed a few times. This rearrangement joins TRBV19 to TRBJ1-3; possibly TRBD1 for D (6 bases). The V gene lost 8 bases and the J gene lost 0 bases, with 11 bases spanning the gap. Germline V CDR1 and CDR2: LNHDA, SQIVND (reference sequence). The CDR3 runs 14 residues. CDR3 sequence: CASRSGDSGNTIYF. As DNA, the CDR3 is TGTGCCAGTCGCTCAGGGGACTCTGGAAACACCATATATTTT.

This clone was detected once. The chain is built from TRBV7-9 and TRBJ1-2, with TRBD1 matching 8 bases. The CDR3 loop spans 18 amino acids. V lost 1 base, J lost 4 bases, and 14 bases stayed unmatched. Germline V gene data show CDR1 as SEHNR and CDR2 as FQNEAQ (reference sequence). In DNA, the CDR3 is TGTGCCAGCAGCTTAGAGCGGGACAGGCCAAGAGGAAGCTATGGCTACACCTTC. It codes for CASSLERDRPRGSYGYTF.

This chain links TRBV5-4 with TRBJ2-6, with D possibly matching TRBD1 (5 bases). The CDR3 covers 17 residues. The V and J ends lost 0 bases and 0 bases respectively, with 10 bases between them. Germline lookup yields CDR1 SGHNT and CDR2 YYREEE (reference sequence). The CDR3 DNA sequence: TGTGCCAGCAGCTTGGGGCAGGGTAACTCTGGGGCCAACGTCCTGACTTTC. This sequence encodes CASSLGQGNSGANVLTF.

The V call is TRBV19, the J call TRBJ1-3, with D perhaps matching TRBD1 (5 bases). Germline lookup yields CDR1 LNHDA and CDR2 SQIVND (reference sequence). The CDR3 loop spans 17 amino acids. Trimming cost V 1 base and J 0 bases, with 13 bases left between them. The CDR3 sequence is CASSIVGTPSSGNTIYF. The CDR3 DNA follows: TGTGCCAGTAGTATAGTCGGGACTCCTAGCTCTGGAAACACCATATATTTT.

This clone came up a few times. The rearrangement uses TRBV6-5 and TRBJ2-1; no clear D. V was trimmed by 6 bases and J by 8 bases, leaving 17 bases between them. This CDR3 contains 14 residues. Looked up from germline, CDR1 is MNHEY and CDR2 is SVGAGI. CDR3 nucleotide sequence: TGTGCCAGCAGGGGCCCGTCCTCGTTCCATGAGCAGTTCTTC. Protein product: CASRGPSSFHEQFF.

The chain joins TRBV2 to TRBJ2-3, with a tentative D call TRBD1 (5 bases). The CDR3 covers 14 residues. Trimming removed 7 bases from V and 0 bases from J, with 11 bases in between. Germline V gives CDR1 SNHLY, CDR2 FYNNEI. The DNA for the CDR3 is TGTGCCAGCATTAAGACAGTTAGCACAGATACGCAGTATTTT. Amino acid sequence: CASIKTVSTDTQYF.

The CDR3 sequence is CASTTGDRRSSYEQYF. Written as DNA, the CDR3 is TGTGCCAGCACCACTGGGGACAGGAGGAGCTCCTACGAGCAGTACTTC. The V gene is TRBV28, the J gene TRBJ2-7, with 8 bases aligning to TRBD1. V shed 7 bases and J 0 bases; nucleotides not matched to a gene: 11. In germline, CDR1 is MDHEN, CDR2 SYDVKM. The CDR3 consists of 16 residues.

The V and J genes are TRBV6-1 and TRBJ2-3; 9 bases are shared with TRBD2. V shed 3 bases and J 3 bases; nucleotides not matched to a gene: 4. CDR1 and CDR2 from the germline V gene are MNHNS and SASEGT. The length of the CDR3 is 15 residues. The CDR3 spells CASSDGTSLTDTQYF. The DNA of the CDR3 is TGTGCCAGCAGTGACGGGACTAGCTTGACAGATACGCAGTATTTT.

The table lists this clone with a count of one. The V and J genes are TRBV12-3 or TRBV12-4 and TRBJ2-3; D is undetermined. Between the trimmed V and J ends, which lost 5 bases and 2 bases, there was a span of 8 bases. This CDR3 has 13 residues. The CDR3 DNA sequence: TGTGCCAGCAGTCCACACCCCACAGATACGCAGTATTTT. This sequence encodes CASSPHPTDTQYF.

The rearrangement links TRBV5-1 to TRBJ2-3, with 11 bases that match TRBD2. V was clipped by 3 bases and J by 0 bases; unmatched bases: 9. Per the germline V gene, CDR1 is SGHRS and CDR2 is YFSETQ. This CDR3 contains 18 residues. CDR3 DNA sequence: TGCGCCAGCAGCTGGCCTCTTCGGACTAGCGGGAGCACAGATACGCAGTATTTT. It codes for CASSWPLRTSGSTDTQYF.

The gene calls are TRBV5-6 and TRBJ2-1; 8 nucleotides align to TRBD1. V lost 3 bases, J lost 0 bases, and 2 bases stayed unmatched. The CDR3 extends over 15 amino acids. CDR1 is SGHDT and CDR2 is YYEEEE in the germline V gene. The CDR3 region is CASSSTGGSYNEQFF. The CDR3 coding sequence is TGTGCCAGCAGCTCCACAGGGGGCTCCTACAATGAGCAGTTCTTC.

The chain couples TRBV30 to TRBJ1-1, with D unresolved. The CDR3 spans 13 residues. V lost 0 bases and J 1 base, leaving 6 bases between the germline ends. Germline V lookup: CDR1 GTSNPN, CDR2 SVGIG (reference sequence). The CDR3 nucleotides are TGTGCCTGGAGTGTTAGCTGGAACACTGAAGCTTTCTTT. This encodes CAWSVSWNTEAFF. Using reference TRBV30 and TRBJ1-1 for the parts outside the CDR3, the full variable domain is SQTIHQWPATLVQPVGSPLSLECTVEGTSNPNLYWYRQAAGRGLQLLFYSVGIGQISSEVPQNLSASRPQDRQFILSSKKLLLSDSGFYLCAWSVSWNTEAFFGQGTRLTVV.

The chain has TRBV11-2 and TRBJ1-1, with 7 positions matching TRBD1. Germline CDR1 is SGHAT and CDR2 is FQNNGV. J gave up 1 base and V 5 bases, and 13 bases lay outside the gene matches. The CDR3 consists of 17 residues. Here the CDR3 reads CASSRARQGSSNTEAFF. In DNA form, the CDR3 reads TGTGCCAGCAGCAGGGCCCGACAGGGATCATCGAACACTGAAGCTTTCTTT. Based on the CDR3 plus reference TRBV11-2 and TRBJ1-1, the full variable domain is EAGVAQSPRYKIIEKRQSVAFWCNPISGHATLYWYQQILGQGPKLLIQFQNNGVVDDSQLPKDRFSAERLKGVDSTLKIQPAKLEDSAVYLCASSRARQGSSNTEAFFGQGTRLTVV.

The chain couples TRBV6-1 to TRBJ1-2; no definite D call. This CDR3 is built from 15 residues. Deletions cut 3 bases from V and 4 bases from J, with 15 bases between. Looked up from germline, CDR1 is MNHNS and CDR2 is SASEGT. CDR3 loop: CASSESAGGFYGYTF. The CDR3 coding sequence is TGTGCCAGCAGTGAGTCGGCAGGAGGATTCTATGGCTACACCTTC.

This sequence joins TRBV5-1 and TRBJ2-1; TRBD2 aligns across 7 bases. The CDR3 runs to 15 residues. The V gene's germline CDR1 is SGHRS and CDR2 YFSETQ. Losses at the gene ends were 2 bases for V and 3 bases for J; bases not matched to a gene: 5. This chain's CDR3 is CASSFGASGYNEQFF. CDR3 bases: TGCGCCAGCAGCTTCGGTGCTAGCGGCTACAATGAGCAGTTCTTC.